This TCR beta chain was obtained from a study of cytomegalovirus exposure and HLA in healthy donors. About the research overall: Clustering assigned around 77% of the roughly 400 genotyped donors to the Caucasian-associated ancestry cluster. Study conclusions and caveats: It was 150 to 200 TCR beta chains that were listed as cytomegalovirus-associated.

With 60 Vbeta and 13 Jbeta primers, the PCR was carried out. Assay: immunoSEQ multiplex PCR; the TCRdb copy retains only in-frame clones and omits some. The sample table includes some 82,000 clones. Turning to this clone: What it binds is unknown.

This TCR derives from a woman under 40 in good health and CMV-seronegative. Material: PBMCs.

The CDR3 coding sequence is TGTGCCAGCAGTGTTGGACTAGCGGGATATGAGCAGTTCTTC. Its protein is CASSVGLAGYEQFF. This chain links TRBV2 with TRBJ2-1; TRBD2 aligns across 12 bases. Trimming at V came to 4 bases and at J to 8 bases, leaving 3 bases not matched to a gene. This CDR3 has 14 residues. Germline CDR1 and CDR2: SNHLY and FYNNEI.